The sequence of this TCR beta chain was determined in a study of T cell responses to AZD1222 COVID-19 vaccine. Overall study context: Investigators merged groups given second doses at roughly 4 or roughly 12 weeks. Study conclusions and caveats: Recipients of two AZD1222 doses showed rising Spike-specific TCR breadth and depth. Vaccine-associated CD4 TCRs ranged over spike, dominating at 160-218 and 743-854. Nearly half of spike-specific TCRs reportedly target unmutated variant regions.

This clone was seen just once. No antigen is known for it. Libraries were prepared by immunoSEQ multiplex PCR; TCRdb keeps only in-frame clonotypes and omits some of them. The sample holds over 85,000 clones, about four fifths seen once. Germline assignment: CDR1 MNHEY and CDR2 SMNVEV (reference sequence). Deletions cut 3 bases from V and 0 bases from J, with 2 bases between. The CDR3 totals 12 residues. The material was peripheral blood, obtained on day 0 of AZD1222 vaccination. The clonotype was recovered from an adult in good health. V is TRBV27 and J is TRBJ1-1; D gene uncertain. CDR3 DNA sequence: TGTGCCAGCAGTTTTGTGAACACTGAAGCTTTCTTT. The encoded protein is CASSFVNTEAFF.